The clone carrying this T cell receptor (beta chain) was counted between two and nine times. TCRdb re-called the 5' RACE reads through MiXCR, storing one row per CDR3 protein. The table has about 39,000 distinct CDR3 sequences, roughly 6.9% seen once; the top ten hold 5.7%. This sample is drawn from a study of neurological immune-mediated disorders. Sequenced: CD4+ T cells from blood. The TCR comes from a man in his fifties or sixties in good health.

The CDR3 here is CASSLQGSNEKLFF. The DNA for the CDR3 is TGTGCCAGCAGTTTGCAGGGGAGTAATGAAAAACTGTTTTTT. V usage is TRBV12-3 or TRBV12-4 and J usage is TRBJ1-4, with D tentatively TRBD1 (6 bases). The CDR3 has 14 amino acids. Trimming took off 3 bases at V and 4 bases at J, with 9 bases between the two ends.